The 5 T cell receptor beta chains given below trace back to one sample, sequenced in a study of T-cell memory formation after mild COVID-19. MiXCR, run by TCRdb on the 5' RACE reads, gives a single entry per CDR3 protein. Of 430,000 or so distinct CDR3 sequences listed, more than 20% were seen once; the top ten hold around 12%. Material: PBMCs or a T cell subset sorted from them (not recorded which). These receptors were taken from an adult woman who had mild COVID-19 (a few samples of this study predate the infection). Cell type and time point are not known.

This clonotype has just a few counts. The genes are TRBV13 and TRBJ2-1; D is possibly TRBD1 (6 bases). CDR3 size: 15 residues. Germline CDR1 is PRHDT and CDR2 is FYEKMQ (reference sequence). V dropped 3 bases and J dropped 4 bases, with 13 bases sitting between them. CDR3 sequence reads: CASSFVQGPYNEQFF. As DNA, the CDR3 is TGTGCCAGCAGCTTCGTACAGGGACCATACAATGAGCAGTTCTTC.

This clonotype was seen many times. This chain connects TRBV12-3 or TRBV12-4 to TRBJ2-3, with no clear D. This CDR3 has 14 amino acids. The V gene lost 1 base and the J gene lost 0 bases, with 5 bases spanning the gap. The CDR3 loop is CASSLEFSTDTQYF. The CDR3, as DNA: TGTGCCAGCAGTTTAGAATTCAGCACAGATACGCAGTATTTT.

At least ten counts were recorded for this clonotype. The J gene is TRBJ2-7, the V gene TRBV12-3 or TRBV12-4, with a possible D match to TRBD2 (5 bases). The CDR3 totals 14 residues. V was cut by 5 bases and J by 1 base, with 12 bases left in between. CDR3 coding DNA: TGTGCCAGCAGTCCTGGGAGCGGTTCCTACGAGCAGTACTTC. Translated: CASSPGSGSYEQYF.

The CDR3 DNA follows: TGTGCCAGCAGGAAGGGACTCCTTTTCCATGAGCAGTTCTTC. This encodes CASRKGLLFHEQFF. The rearrangement uses TRBV7-9 and TRBJ2-1; TRBD2 might be the D (6 bases). The V end lost 6 bases, the J end lost 8 bases, and 17 bases lay between the germline ends. The CDR3 length is 14 residues. Germline assignment: CDR1 SEHNR and CDR2 FQNEAQ (reference sequence).

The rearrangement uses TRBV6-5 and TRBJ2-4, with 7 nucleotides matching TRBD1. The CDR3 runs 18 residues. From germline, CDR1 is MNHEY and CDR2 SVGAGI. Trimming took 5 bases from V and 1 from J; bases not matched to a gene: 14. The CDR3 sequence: CASSRTGTAADAKNIQYF. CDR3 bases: TGTGCCAGCAGTCGAACAGGGACAGCCGCTGACGCCAAAAACATTCAGTACTTC.